This passage covers 9 T cell receptor beta chains from one sample sequenced in a study of cytomegalovirus exposure and HLA in healthy donors. 60 Vbeta and 13 Jbeta primers were used in PCR. Libraries were prepared by immunoSEQ multiplex PCR; TCRdb keeps only in-frame clonotypes and omits some of them. The repertoire consists of 110,000 to 150,000 clones, with around 9.6% occurring once and the leading ten covering approximately 1.8%. Sequenced: PBMCs. The receptors derive from a male donor in good health and CMV-seronegative.

The sample holds a few counts of this clone. The chain links TRBV27 to TRBJ1-2; D is unresolved. This CDR3 has 13 amino acids. Between the trimmed V and J ends, which lost 5 bases and 4 bases, there was a span of 11 bases. The germline gives CDR1 MNHEY, CDR2 SMNVEV (reference sequence). The CDR3 DNA follows: TGTGCCAGCAGTCTCTCCTCCGGCTATGGCTACACCTTC. Translating it yields CASSLSSGYGYTF.

V gene TRBV7-9 combines with J gene TRBJ2-1, with TRBD2 matching over 10 bases. J was trimmed by 7 bases and V by 2 bases; bases with no gene match: 5. The CDR3 is 15 residues long. Germline-derived CDR1 and CDR2 are SEHNR and FQNEAQ (reference sequence). The CDR3 DNA reads TGTGCCAGCAGCTTACAGCGGGGGGGCCGGAATGAGCAGTTCTTC. It translates to CASSLQRGGRNEQFF.

V is TRBV4-3 and J is TRBJ1-3; D perhaps matches TRBD1 (5 bases). V lost 3 bases and J 0 bases, leaving 12 bases between the germline ends. The CDR3 sequence is 16 residues long. The V gene's germline CDR1 is LGHNA and CDR2 YSLEER. The CDR3 sequence is CASSHDDSHSGNTIYF. The CDR3 coding sequence is TGCGCCAGCAGCCATGACGACAGCCACTCTGGAAACACCATATATTTT.

This clone was counted between two and nine times. This chain connects TRBV5-4 to TRBJ1-1, with D unclear. CDR1 SGHNT and CDR2 YYREEE come from the germline V gene (reference sequence). The CDR3 is made up of 13 amino acids. Between the trimmed V and J ends, which lost 7 bases and 3 bases, there was a span of 13 bases. The CDR3 coding sequence is TGTGCCAGCGGACTACGATGGCACACTGAAGCTTTCTTT. It codes for CASGLRWHTEAFF.

This clone was seen a few times. This chain joins TRBV28 and TRBJ1-1; no clear D. Per the germline V gene, CDR1 is MDHEN and CDR2 is SYDVKM. V gave up 1 base and J gave up 0 bases, with 9 bases separating them. The CDR3 has 15 amino acids. The CDR3 DNA reads as TGTGCCAGCAGTTTATTTGGAGGGTTGAACACTGAAGCTTTCTTT. This gives the protein CASSLFGGLNTEAFF.

Only a few counts were recorded for this clone. This sequence joins TRBV5-1 and TRBJ2-1; 7 nucleotides match TRBD1. This CDR3 is built from 15 residues. Germline V gene lookup returns CDR1 SGHRS and CDR2 YFSETQ. V was pared by 4 bases and J by 6 bases, with 10 bases of the junction left unmatched. Here the CDR3 reads CASSPWDSKLNEQFF. Here the CDR3 DNA reads TGCGCCAGCAGCCCCTGGGACAGCAAACTCAATGAGCAGTTCTTC.

The V gene is TRBV5-1, the J gene TRBJ2-5, with TRBD2 matching over 10 bases. J was trimmed by 3 bases and V by 0 bases; bases with no gene match: 8. This CDR3 is built from 17 residues. Germline assignment: CDR1 SGHRS and CDR2 YFSETQ. The DNA of the CDR3 is TGCGCCAGCAGCTTGGGGCTAGCGGGAGCATTAGAAGAGACCCAGTACTTC. Amino acid sequence: CASSLGLAGALEETQYF. Full variable domain (rest looked up from reference TRBV5-1 and TRBJ2-5): KAGVTQTPRYLIKTRGQQVTLSCSPISGHRSVSWYQQTPGQGLQFLFEYFSETQRNKGNFPGRFSGRQFSNSRSEMNVSTLELGDSALYLCASSLGLAGALEETQYFGPGTRLLVL.

This clone has only a few counts. The chain couples TRBV25-1 to TRBJ2-5; D remains unclear. The CDR3 loop spans 13 amino acids. The germline V gene has CDR1 MGHDK and CDR2 SYGVNS. V gave up 1 base and J gave up 5 bases, with 8 bases separating them. Here the CDR3 DNA reads TGTGCCAGCAGTGAATGGTCCCGGGAGACCCAGTACTTC. Amino acid sequence: CASSEWSRETQYF.

The V gene is TRBV4-1, the J gene TRBJ2-5; no clear D. The CDR3 is 14 residues long. Per the germline V gene, CDR1 is MGHRA and CDR2 is YSYEKL. V was trimmed by 1 base and J by 0 bases, leaving 6 bases between them. For the CDR3, the DNA is TGCGCCAGCAGCCAAGCCACAGACCAAGAGACCCAGTACTTC. Amino acid sequence: CASSQATDQETQYF.